This T cell receptor beta chain emerged from a study of blood T cell repertoires in COVID-19. In the study overall: Nucleic acid was either cDNA or gDNA, and it came from T cells, B-cell-depleted T cells, or PBMCs.

Trimming took 0 bases from V and 8 from J; bases not matched to a gene: 13. The CDR3 extends over 18 amino acids. Germline V lookup: CDR1 KGHSH, CDR2 LQKENI. Participants reported their clinical history, and cohort assignment relied on those reports. Recovered Cohort 3 donors showed two negative PCRs, clearance, or symptom resolution. The assay was immunoSEQ multiplex PCR, and TCRdb's table has in-frame clones only and misses some. The sample shows 140,000 to 150,000 clones, more than 75% of them seen only once. The material sequenced was PBMCs or T cells enriched from blood (not recorded which). V is TRBV18 and J is TRBJ1-2; 12 nucleotides line up with TRBD1. The clonotype originates from a man in his sixties who had recovered from COVID-19. The CDR3, as DNA: TGTGCCAGCTCACCACCGGCGCCCCGGGGACAGGGGGCGGGAGGCTACACCTTC. Amino acid sequence: CASSPPAPRGQGAGGYTF.